A single T cell receptor beta chain is shown here with its context. Profiled with immunoSEQ multiplex PCR; TCRdb holds only in-frame clones, not every one. The data hold 200,000 or so clones, with just under 95% observed a single time. Trimming took 7 bases from V and 0 from J, leaving 10 bases between them. Germline-derived CDR1 and CDR2 are LGHDT and YNNKEL (reference sequence). The CDR3 consists of 14 residues. The data were obtained in a study of control samples from healthy donors and cancer patients. V usage is TRBV3-1 (or the pseudogene TRBV3-2) and J usage is TRBJ1-3; D gene ambiguous. Sequencing was performed on blood. This TCR was sampled from a middle-aged man in good health. The CDR3 sequence is CASTRGSSGNTIYF. CDR3 nucleotide sequence: TGTGCCAGCACGCGCGGCAGCTCTGGAAACACCATATATTTT.